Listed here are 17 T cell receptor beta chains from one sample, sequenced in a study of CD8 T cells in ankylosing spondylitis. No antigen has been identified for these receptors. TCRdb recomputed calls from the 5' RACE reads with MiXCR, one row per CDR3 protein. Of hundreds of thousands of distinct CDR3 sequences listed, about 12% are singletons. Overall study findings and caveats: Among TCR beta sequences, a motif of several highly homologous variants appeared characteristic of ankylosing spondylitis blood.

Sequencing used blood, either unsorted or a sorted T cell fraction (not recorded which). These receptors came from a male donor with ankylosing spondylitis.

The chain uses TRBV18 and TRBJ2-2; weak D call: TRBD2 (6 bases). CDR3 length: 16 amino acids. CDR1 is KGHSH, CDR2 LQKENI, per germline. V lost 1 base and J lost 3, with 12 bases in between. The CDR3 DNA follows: TGTGCCAGCTCACCACAGCGGGTCGGTTACACCGGGGAGCTGTTTTTT. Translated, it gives CASSPQRVGYTGELFF.

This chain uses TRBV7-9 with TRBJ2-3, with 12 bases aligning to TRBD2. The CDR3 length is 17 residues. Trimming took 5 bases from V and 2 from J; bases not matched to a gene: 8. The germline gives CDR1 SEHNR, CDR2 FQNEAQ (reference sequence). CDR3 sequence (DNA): TGTGCCAGCAGCCCCTTGACTAGCGGGAGAGTCACAGATACGCAGTATTTT. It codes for CASSPLTSGRVTDTQYF.

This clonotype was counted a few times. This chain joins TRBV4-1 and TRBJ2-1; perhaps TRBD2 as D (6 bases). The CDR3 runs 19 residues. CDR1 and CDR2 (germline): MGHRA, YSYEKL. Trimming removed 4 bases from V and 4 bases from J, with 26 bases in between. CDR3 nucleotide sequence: TGCGCCAGCAGCCGGACGAGGCTTTCCAGCGGGCGCGTATACAATGAGCAGTTCTTC. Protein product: CASSRTRLSSGRVYNEQFF.

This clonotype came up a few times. The CDR3 DNA is TGTGCCAGCAGTTTAAGCGGAGAGGGCTCCTACGAGCAGTACTTC. It codes for CASSLSGEGSYEQYF. The chain employs TRBV28 and TRBJ2-7, with D perhaps matching TRBD2 (5 bases). Germline V CDR1 and CDR2: MDHEN, SYDVKM. V dropped 2 bases and J dropped 0 bases, with 11 bases sitting between them. The CDR3 runs to 15 residues.

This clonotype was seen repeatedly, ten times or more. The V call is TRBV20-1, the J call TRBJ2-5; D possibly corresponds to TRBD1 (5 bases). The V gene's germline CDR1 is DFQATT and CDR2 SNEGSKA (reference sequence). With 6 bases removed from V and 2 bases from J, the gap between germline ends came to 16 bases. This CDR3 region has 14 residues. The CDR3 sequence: CSATAQGEQETQYF. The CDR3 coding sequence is TGCAGTGCCACAGCCCAGGGCGAACAAGAGACCCAGTACTTC.

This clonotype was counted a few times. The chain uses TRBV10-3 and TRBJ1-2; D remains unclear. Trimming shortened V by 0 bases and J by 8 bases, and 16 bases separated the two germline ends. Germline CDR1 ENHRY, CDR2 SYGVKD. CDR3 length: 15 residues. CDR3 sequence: CAISESVPASLGYTF. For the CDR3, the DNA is TGTGCCATCAGTGAGTCGGTGCCAGCCAGTCTAGGCTACACCTTC.

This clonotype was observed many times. In DNA form, the CDR3 reads TGCGCCAGCAGCTTGGCCGGGCCTAACTATGGCTACACCTTC. Translation gives CASSLAGPNYGYTF. The V and J genes are TRBV5-1 and TRBJ1-2, with D uncertain. Trimming removed 0 bases from V and 0 bases from J, with 6 bases in between. The V gene's germline CDR1 is SGHRS and CDR2 YFSETQ. The CDR3 spans 14 residues.

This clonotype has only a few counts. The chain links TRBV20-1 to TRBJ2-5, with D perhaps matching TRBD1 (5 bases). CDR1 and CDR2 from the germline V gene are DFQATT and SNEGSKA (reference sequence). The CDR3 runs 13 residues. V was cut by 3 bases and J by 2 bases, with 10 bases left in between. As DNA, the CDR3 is TGCAGTGCTAGCTGGACACCACAAGAGACCCAGTACTTC. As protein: CSASWTPQETQYF.

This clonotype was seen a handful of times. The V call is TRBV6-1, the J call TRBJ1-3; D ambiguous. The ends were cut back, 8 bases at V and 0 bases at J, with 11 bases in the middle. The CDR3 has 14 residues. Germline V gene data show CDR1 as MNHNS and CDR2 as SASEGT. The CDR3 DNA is TGTGCCAGCTTGGCCACCCACTCTGGAAACACCATATATTTT. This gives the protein CASLATHSGNTIYF.

The CDR3 is CSVAQGAEDSPLHF. The CDR3 nucleotides read TGCAGCGTTGCCCAGGGGGCAGAAGATTCACCCCTCCACTTT. This chain joins TRBV29-1 and TRBJ1-6, with 8 bases identical to TRBD1. The CDR3 has 14 residues. Germline CDR1 SQVTM, CDR2 ANQGSEA. V gave up 4 bases and J gave up 8 bases; unmatched junction bases: 7.

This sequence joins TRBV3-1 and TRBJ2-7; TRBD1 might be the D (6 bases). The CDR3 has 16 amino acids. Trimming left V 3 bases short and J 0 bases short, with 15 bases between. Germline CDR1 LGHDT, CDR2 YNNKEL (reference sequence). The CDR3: CASSQKITGTSYEQYF. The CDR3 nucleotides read TGTGCCAGCAGCCAGAAAATAACAGGGACCTCCTACGAGCAGTACTTC.

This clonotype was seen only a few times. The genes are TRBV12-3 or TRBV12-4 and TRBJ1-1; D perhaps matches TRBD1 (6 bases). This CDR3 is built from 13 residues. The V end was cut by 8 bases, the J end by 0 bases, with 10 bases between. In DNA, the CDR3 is TGTGCCAGCCGGGGGCGGATGAACACTGAAGCTTTCTTT. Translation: CASRGRMNTEAFF.

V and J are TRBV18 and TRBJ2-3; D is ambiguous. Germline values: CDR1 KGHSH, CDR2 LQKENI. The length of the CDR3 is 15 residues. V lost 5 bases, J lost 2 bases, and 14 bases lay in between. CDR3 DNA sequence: TGTGCCAGCTCAGCAACGTACCAGTTCACAGATACGCAGTATTTT. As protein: CASSATYQFTDTQYF.

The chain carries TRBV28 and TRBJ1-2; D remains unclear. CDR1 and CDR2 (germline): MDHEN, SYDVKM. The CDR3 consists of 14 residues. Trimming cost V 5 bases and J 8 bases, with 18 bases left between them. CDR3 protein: CASSPPLGLEGYTF. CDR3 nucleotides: TGTGCCAGCAGTCCCCCTCTGGGGTTGGAGGGCTACACCTTC.

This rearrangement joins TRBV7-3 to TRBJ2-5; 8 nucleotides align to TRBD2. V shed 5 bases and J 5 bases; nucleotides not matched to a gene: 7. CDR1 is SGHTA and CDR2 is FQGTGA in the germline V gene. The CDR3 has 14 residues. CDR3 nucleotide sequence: TGTGCCAGCAGCACCCGGGGGGGGTCCGAGACCCAGTACTTC. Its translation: CASSTRGGSETQYF.

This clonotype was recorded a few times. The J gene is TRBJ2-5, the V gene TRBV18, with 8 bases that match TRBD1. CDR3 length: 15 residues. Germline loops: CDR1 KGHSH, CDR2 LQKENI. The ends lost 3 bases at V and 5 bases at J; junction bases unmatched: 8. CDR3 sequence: CASSPPQGARETQYF. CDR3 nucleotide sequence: TGTGCCAGCTCACCCCCTCAGGGGGCCCGGGAGACCCAGTACTTC.

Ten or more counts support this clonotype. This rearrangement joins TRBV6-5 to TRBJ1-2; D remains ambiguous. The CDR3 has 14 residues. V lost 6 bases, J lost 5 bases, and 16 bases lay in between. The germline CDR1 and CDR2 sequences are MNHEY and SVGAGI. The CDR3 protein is CASSSSGGRYGYTF. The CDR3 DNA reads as TGTGCCAGCAGCTCCTCCGGCGGGCGATATGGCTACACCTTC.